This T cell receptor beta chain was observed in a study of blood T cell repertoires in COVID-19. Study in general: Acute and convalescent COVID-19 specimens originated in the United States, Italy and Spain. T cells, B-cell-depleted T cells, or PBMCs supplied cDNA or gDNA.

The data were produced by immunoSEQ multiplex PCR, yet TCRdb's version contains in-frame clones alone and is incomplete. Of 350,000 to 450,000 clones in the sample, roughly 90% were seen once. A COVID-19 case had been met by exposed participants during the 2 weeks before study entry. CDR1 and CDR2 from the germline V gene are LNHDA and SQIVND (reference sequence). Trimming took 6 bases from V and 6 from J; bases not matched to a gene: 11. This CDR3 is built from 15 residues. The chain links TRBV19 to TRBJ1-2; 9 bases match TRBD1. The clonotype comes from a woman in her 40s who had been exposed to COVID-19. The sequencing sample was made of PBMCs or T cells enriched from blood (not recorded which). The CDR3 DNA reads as TGTGCCAGTAGGCGACGGGACAGGGATTGGGATGGCTACACCTTC. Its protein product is CASRRRDRDWDGYTF.